This entry describes one T cell receptor (beta chain). The CDR3 length is 17 residues. The ends lost 3 bases at V and 6 bases at J; junction bases unmatched: 12. Germline assignment: CDR1 ENHRY and CDR2 SYGVKD. A second 7 to 11 cycle PCR used barcoded and J-beta primers. TCRdb itself ran the 5' RACE reads through MiXCR, one entry per CDR3 protein. The data show 800,000 or so distinct CDR3 sequences, about 42% seen once. The record originates from a study of blood T cells in healthy people across ages. The specimen sequenced was blood. The TCR originated in a man aged 80 or over in good health. V usage is TRBV10-3 and J usage is TRBJ2-7; TRBD1 agrees at 12 bases. CDR3 sequence (DNA): TGTGCCATCAGTGACGGGACAGGGGGCCGAGGGAAATCCGAGCAGTACTTC. This sequence encodes CAISDGTGGRGKSEQYF.